This T cell receptor (beta chain) was sequenced for a study of blood T cell repertoires in COVID-19. Trimming took off 5 bases at V and 3 bases at J, with 27 bases between the two ends. CDR1 SQVTM and CDR2 ANQGSEA come from the germline V gene. CDR3 size: 18 residues. Sequencing used immunoSEQ multiplex PCR; TCRdb keeps in-frame clones, though not all of them. This table holds around 59,000 clones, about 87% found once. The TCR was taken from a man aged 60-69 years with acute or convalescent COVID-19. This rearrangement joins TRBV29-1 to TRBJ2-3, with D possibly TRBD1 on 7 matching bases. The sequenced sample consisted of peripheral blood. Written as DNA, the CDR3 is TGCAGCGTTCAAACGAGGAGGGGGCGCGTCGTGGGAACAGATACGCAGTATTTT. This encodes CSVQTRRGRVVGTDTQYF.